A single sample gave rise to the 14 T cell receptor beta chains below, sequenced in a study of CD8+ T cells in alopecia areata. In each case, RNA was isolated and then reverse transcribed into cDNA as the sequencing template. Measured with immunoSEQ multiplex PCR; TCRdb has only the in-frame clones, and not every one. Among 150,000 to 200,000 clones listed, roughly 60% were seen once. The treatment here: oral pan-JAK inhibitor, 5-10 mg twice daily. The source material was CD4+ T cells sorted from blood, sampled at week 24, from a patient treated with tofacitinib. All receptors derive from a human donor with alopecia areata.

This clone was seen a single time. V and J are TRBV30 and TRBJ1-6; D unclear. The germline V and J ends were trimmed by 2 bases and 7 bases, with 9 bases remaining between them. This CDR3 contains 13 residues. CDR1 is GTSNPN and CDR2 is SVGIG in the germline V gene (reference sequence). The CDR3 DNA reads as TGTGCCTGGAGTTCGGCGCAGAATTCACCCCTCCACTTT. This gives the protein CAWSSAQNSPLHF.

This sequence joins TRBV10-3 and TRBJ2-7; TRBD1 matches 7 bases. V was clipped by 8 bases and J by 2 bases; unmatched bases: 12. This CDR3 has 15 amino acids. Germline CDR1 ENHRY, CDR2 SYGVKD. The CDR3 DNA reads TGTGCCATCGGGTCAAACCGACAGGGAACCTACGAGCAGTACTTC. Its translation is CAIGSNRQGTYEQYF.

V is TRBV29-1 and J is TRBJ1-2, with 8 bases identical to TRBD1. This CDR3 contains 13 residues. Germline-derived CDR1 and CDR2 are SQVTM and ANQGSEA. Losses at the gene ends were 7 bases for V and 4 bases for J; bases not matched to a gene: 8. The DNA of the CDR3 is TGCAGCGACCAGACCAGGGGGCCCTATGGCTACACCTTC. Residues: CSDQTRGPYGYTF.

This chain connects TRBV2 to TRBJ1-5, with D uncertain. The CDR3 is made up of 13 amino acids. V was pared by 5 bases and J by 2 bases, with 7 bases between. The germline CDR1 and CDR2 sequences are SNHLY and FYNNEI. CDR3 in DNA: TGTGCCAGCAGTCGAGAGGGCAATCAGCCCCAGCATTTT. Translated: CASSREGNQPQHF. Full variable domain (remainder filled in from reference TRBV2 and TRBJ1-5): EPEVTQTPSHQVTQMGQEVILRCVPISNHLYFYWYRQILGQKVEFLVSFYNNEISEKSEIFDDQFSVERPDGSNFTLKIRSTKLEDSAMYFCASSREGNQPQHFGDGTRLSIL.

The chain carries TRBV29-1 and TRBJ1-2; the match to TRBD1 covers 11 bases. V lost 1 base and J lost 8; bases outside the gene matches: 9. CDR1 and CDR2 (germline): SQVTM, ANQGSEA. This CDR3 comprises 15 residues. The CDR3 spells CSVEVSRDRGEGYTF. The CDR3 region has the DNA TGCAGCGTTGAAGTTTCCCGGGACAGGGGGGAAGGCTACACCTTC.

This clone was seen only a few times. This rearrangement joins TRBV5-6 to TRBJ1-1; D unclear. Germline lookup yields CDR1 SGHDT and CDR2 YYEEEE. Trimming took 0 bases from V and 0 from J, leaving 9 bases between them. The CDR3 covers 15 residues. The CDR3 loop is CASSLEARMNTEAFF. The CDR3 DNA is TGTGCCAGCAGCTTGGAGGCGAGGATGAACACTGAAGCTTTCTTT. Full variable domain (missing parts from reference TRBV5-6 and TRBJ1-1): DAGVTQSPTHLIKTRGQQVTLRCSPKSGHDTVSWYQQALGQGPQFIFQYYEEEERQRGNFPDRFSGHQFPNYSSELNVNALLLGDSALYLCASSLEARMNTEAFFGQGTRLTVV.

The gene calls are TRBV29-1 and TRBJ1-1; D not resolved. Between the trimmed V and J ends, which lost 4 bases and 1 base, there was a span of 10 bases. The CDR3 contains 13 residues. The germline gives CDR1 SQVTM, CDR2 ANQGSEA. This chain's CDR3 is CSVVSQKNTEAFF. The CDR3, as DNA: TGCAGCGTTGTTTCGCAGAAGAACACTGAAGCTTTCTTT.

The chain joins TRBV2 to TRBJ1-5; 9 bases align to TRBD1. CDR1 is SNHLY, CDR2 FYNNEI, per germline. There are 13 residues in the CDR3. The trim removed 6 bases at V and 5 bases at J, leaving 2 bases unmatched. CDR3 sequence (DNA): TGTGCCAGCAGGGGACAGGGCTATCAGCCCCAGCATTTT. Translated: CASRGQGYQPQHF.

CDR3 DNA: TGTGCCATCAGGGGGCAGGGTGTGTCACCCCTCCACTTT. This encodes CAIRGQGVSPLHF. V usage is TRBV10-3 and J usage is TRBJ1-6; possible D gene TRBD1, 5 bases. The V gene lost 6 bases and the J gene lost 10 bases, with 13 bases spanning the gap. The germline V gene encodes CDR1 ENHRY and CDR2 SYGVKD. This CDR3 spans 13 amino acids.

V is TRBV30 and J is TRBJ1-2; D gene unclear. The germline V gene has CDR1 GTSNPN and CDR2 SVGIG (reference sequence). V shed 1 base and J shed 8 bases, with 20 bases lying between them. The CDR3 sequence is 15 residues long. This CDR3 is CAWSGPGGAQGGYTF. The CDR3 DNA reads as TGTGCCTGGAGTGGTCCAGGCGGAGCCCAAGGGGGCTACACCTTC.

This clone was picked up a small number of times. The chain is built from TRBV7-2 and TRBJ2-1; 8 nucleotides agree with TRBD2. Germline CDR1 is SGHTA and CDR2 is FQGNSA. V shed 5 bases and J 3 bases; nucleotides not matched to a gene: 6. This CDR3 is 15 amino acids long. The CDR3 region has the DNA TGTGCCAGCAGCCCCGGGGGGGCCCACTACAATGAGCAGTTCTTC. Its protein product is CASSPGGAHYNEQFF.

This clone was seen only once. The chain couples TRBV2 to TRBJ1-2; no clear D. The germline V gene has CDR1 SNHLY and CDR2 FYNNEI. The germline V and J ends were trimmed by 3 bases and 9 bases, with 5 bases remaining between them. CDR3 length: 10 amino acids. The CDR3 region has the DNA TGTGCCAGCAGTGAGTTCAGCTACACCTTC. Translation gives CASSEFSYTF. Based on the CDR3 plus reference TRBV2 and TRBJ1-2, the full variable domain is EPEVTQTPSHQVTQMGQEVILRCVPISNHLYFYWYRQILGQKVEFLVSFYNNEISEKSEIFDDQFSVERPDGSNFTLKIRSTKLEDSAMYFCASSEFSYTFGSGTRLTVV.

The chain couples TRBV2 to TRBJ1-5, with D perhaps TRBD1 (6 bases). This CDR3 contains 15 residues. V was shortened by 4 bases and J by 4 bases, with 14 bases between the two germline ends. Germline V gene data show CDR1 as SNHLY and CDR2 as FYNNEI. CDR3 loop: CASSAQGQLNQPQHF. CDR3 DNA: TGTGCCAGCAGTGCCCAAGGACAGCTGAATCAGCCCCAGCATTTT. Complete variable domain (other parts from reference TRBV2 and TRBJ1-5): EPEVTQTPSHQVTQMGQEVILRCVPISNHLYFYWYRQILGQKVEFLVSFYNNEISEKSEIFDDQFSVERPDGSNFTLKIRSTKLEDSAMYFCASSAQGQLNQPQHFGDGTRLSIL.

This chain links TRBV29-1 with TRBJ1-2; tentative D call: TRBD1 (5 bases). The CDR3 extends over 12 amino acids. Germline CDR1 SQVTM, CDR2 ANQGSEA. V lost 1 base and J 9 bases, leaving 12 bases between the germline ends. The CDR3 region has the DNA TGCAGCGTTGAAGGGGGCATAATGAGCTACACCTTC. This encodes CSVEGGIMSYTF.